This section outlines one T cell receptor (beta chain) sequence together with its context. These data are taken from a study of blood T cell repertoires in COVID-19. Across the whole study: In each case, the material was cDNA or gDNA derived from T cells, B-cell-depleted T cells, or PBMCs.

This CDR3 is 16 amino acids long. V lost 4 bases to trimming and J lost 1 base; unmatched junction nucleotides: 6. The germline V gene encodes CDR1 SGHRS and CDR2 YFSETQ. Profiled with immunoSEQ multiplex PCR; TCRdb holds only in-frame clones, not every one. The sample records 130,000 to 150,000 clones, 80% to 90% being singletons. This sequence originates from an elderly man with acute or convalescent COVID-19. The sample was peripheral blood. The chain links TRBV5-1 to TRBJ1-1; 11 nucleotides match TRBD1. The CDR3 loop is CASSGGTGGENTEAFF. The DNA for the CDR3 is TGCGCCAGCAGCGGAGGGACAGGGGGAGAGAACACTGAAGCTTTCTTT.